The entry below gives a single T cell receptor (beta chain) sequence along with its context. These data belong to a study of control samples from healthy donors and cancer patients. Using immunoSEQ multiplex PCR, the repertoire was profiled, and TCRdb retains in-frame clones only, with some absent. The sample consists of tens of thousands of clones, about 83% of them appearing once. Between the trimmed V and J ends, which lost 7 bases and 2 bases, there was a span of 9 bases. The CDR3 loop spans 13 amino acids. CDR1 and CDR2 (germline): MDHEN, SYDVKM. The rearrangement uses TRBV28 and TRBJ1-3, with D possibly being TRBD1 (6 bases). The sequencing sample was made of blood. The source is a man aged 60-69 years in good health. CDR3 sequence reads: CASIQGPGNTIYF. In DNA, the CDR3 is TGTGCCAGCATACAGGGACCTGGAAACACCATATATTTT.